Presented here are 4 T cell receptor beta chains from one specimen sequenced in a study of CD8 T cells in ankylosing spondylitis. Study observations and caveats: Blood from ankylosing spondylitis patients appeared to carry a characteristic roughly 8-variant TCR beta motif.

Their cognate antigens are unknown. MiXCR, run by TCRdb on the 5' RACE reads, gives a single entry per CDR3 protein. This sample has more than 600,000 distinct CDR3 sequences; around 20% occur once, and the top ten carry roughly a fifth. The sequenced sample was blood, either unsorted or a sorted T cell fraction (not recorded which). The receptors derive from a male donor with ankylosing spondylitis.

A few counts support this clonotype. The CDR3 protein is CATSRENNEQFF. In nucleotides, the CDR3 is TGTGCCACCAGCAGGGAGAACAATGAGCAGTTCTTC. V is TRBV15 and J is TRBJ2-1; no reliable D call. This CDR3 comprises 12 residues. Germline V CDR1 and CDR2: LNHNV, YYDKDF (reference sequence). V shed 3 bases and J shed 5 bases, with 5 bases lying between them.

This clonotype was seen at least ten times. The genes are TRBV18 and TRBJ2-5, with 13 nucleotides matching TRBD2. Germline V gene data show CDR1 as KGHSH and CDR2 as LQKENI. The CDR3 contains 17 residues. Germline trimming cut 3 bases from V and 5 bases from J; bases unmatched to any gene: 9. CDR3 sequence (DNA): TGTGCCAGCTCACCTAAACTCGGACTAGCGGGAGAGGAGACCCAGTACTTC. It yields the protein CASSPKLGLAGEETQYF. Using reference TRBV18 and TRBJ2-5 for the parts outside the CDR3, the full variable domain is NAGVMQNPRHLVRRRGQEARLRCSPMKGHSHVYWYRQLPEEGLKFMVYLQKENIIDESGMPKERFSAEFPKEGPSILRIQQVVRGDSAAYFCASSPKLGLAGEETQYFGPGTRLLVL.

V gene TRBV20-1 combines with J gene TRBJ2-7; TRBD2 aligns across 11 bases. The germline CDR1 and CDR2 sequences are DFQATT and SNEGSKA (reference sequence). This CDR3 contains 14 residues. Germline trimming cut 5 bases from V and 4 bases from J; bases unmatched to any gene: 7. The CDR3 DNA reads TGCAGTGCTGGGACTAGCGGACCCGTATACGAGCAGTACTTC. The encoded protein is CSAGTSGPVYEQYF.

The chain carries TRBV20-1 and TRBJ1-2; a possible D gene is TRBD1 (5 bases). This CDR3 is 14 amino acids long. Germline V lookup: CDR1 DFQATT, CDR2 SNEGSKA (reference sequence). V was shortened by 0 bases and J by 4 bases, with 12 bases between the two germline ends. DNA for the CDR3: TGCAGTGCTAGAGATGAGGACACTATCTATGGCTACACCTTC. This translates into CSARDEDTIYGYTF.